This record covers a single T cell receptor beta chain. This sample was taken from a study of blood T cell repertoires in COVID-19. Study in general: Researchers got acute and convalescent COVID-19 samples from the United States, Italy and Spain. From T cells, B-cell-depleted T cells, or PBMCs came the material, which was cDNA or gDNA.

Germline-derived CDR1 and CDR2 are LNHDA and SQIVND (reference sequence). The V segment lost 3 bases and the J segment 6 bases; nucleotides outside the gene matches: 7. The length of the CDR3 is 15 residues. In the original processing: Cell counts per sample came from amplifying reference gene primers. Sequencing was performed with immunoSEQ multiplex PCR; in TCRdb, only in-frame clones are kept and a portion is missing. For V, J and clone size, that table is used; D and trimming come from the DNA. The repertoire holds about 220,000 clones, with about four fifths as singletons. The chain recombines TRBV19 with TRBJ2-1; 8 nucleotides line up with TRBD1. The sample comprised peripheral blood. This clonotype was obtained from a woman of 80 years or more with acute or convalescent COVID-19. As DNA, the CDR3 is TGTGCCAGTAGTATCCAGGGGGCTACGAGCAATGAGCAGTTCTTC. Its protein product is CASSIQGATSNEQFF.